Listed below are T cell receptor beta chains from one sample, sequenced in a study of T cells in Graves' hyperthyroidism and ophthalmopathy. TCRdb reprocessed the multiplex PCR reads via MiXCR and lists one record per CDR3 protein. The sample contains some 500,000 distinct CDR3 sequences, around 15% of which appear only once. Sequenced input: blood. These receptors came from a woman aged 18-29 years with Graves' hyperthyroidism. Each CDR3 is given with its conserved first and last residue. D genes are given only for firm matches. Clone size appears in some rows only: once, few, many, or a class for an expanded clone.

clone_size d_call j_call v_call cdr3_nt cdr3_aa
. . TRBJ2-7 TRBV6-1 TGTGCCAGCAGTGATTTGTTCTACGAGCAGTACTTC CASSDLFYEQYF
many . TRBJ1-4 TRBV7-9 TGTGCCAGCAGCCCTTTTTCAACTAATGAAAAACTGTTTTTT CASSPFSTNEKLFF
many TRBD1 TRBJ1-2 TRBV29-1 TGCAGCGTTGTCGGGACAGGGGGCTTGGGTGGCTACACCTTC CSVVGTGGLGGYTF
many TRBD1 TRBJ1-2 TRBV27 TGTGCCAGCAGTTTCACCCGGACAGGGGGATATGGCTACACCTTC CASSFTRTGGYGYTF
many . TRBJ2-2 TRBV30 TGTGCCTGGAGGTTTGGGGAGGTGACCGGGGAGCTGTTTTTT CAWRFGEVTGELFF
few TRBD1 TRBJ1-4 TRBV3-1 TGTGCCAGCAGCCTGCGGACAGGGCAACTGTTTTTT CASSLRTGQLFF
many . TRBJ2-3 TRBV5-1 TGCGCCAGCAGCCCGACTCCCACAGATACGCAGTATTTT CASSPTPTDTQYF
once TRBD2 TRBJ2-1 TRBV5-6 TGTGCCAGCAACCCCACTAGCGGATATTACCGCAATGAGCAGTTCTTC CASNPTSGYYRNEQFF
many . TRBJ1-2 TRBV2 TGTGCCAGCAGTGAACCCTGGGCAGGCTGGATCGGCTACACCTTC CASSEPWAGWIGYTF
many TRBD2 TRBJ2-1 TRBV7-9 TGTGCCAGCAGCCCGCGGGAGGGCTACAATGAGCAGTTCTTC CASSPREGYNEQFF
many . TRBJ1-2 TRBV6-1 TGTGCCAGCAGTTTCACAGTAGACTATGGCTACACCTTC CASSFTVDYGYTF
few . TRBJ1-1 TRBV11-2 TGTGCCAGCAGCTTAGGGGCCGACCCCACTGAAGCTTTCTTT CASSLGADPTEAFF
many . TRBJ2-2 TRBV19 TGTGCCAGTAACCCGGGAAGGGCAGTGAGCACCGGGGAGCTGTTTTTT CASNPGRAVSTGELFF
many . TRBJ2-7 TRBV20-1 TGCAGTGCTCCGGACAACTCCTACGAGCAGTACTTC CSAPDNSYEQYF
. . TRBJ2-3 TRBV10-1 TGCGCCACCCAAGACACAGGGTCCACAGATACGCAGTATTTT CATQDTGSTDTQYF
many . TRBJ1-5 TRBV13 TGTGCCAGCAGCTTTTCTAGCAATCAGCCCCAGCATTTT CASSFSSNQPQHF
few TRBD1 TRBJ1-5 TRBV19 TGTGCCAGTTCCTGGGACAGGGATAGCAATCAGCCCCAGCATTTT CASSWDRDSNQPQHF
many TRBD2 TRBJ2-1 TRBV2 TGTGCCAGCCGCGCGGGCGGGGGGTACAATGAGCAGTTCTTC CASRAGGGYNEQFF
. . TRBJ2-7 TRBV3-1 TGTGCCAGCAGCCAAGTTAGGCGAGCCGAGCAGTACTTC CASSQVRRAEQYF
many TRBD2 TRBJ2-2 TRBV20-1 TGCAGTGCTAGATCAACGTTCAGCGGGAAAGATTCCGGGGAGCTGTTTTTT CSARSTFSGKDSGELFF
few . TRBJ1-1 TRBV6-5 TGTGCCAGCAGTTACGAAGGGACTAACACTGAAGCTTTCTTT CASSYEGTNTEAFF
many . TRBJ1-2 TRBV20-1 TGCAGTGCTAGAGATATCTATGGCTACACCTTC CSARDIYGYTF
few . TRBJ1-2 TRBV19 TGTGCCAGTACCAGGGCGGACTATGGCTACACCTTC CASTRADYGYTF
many TRBD2 TRBJ2-3 TRBV7-2 TGTGCCAGCAGCCCCAGACTAGCGGGAGGTCCCTTTAGCACAGATACGCAGTATTTT CASSPRLAGGPFSTDTQYF
. TRBD1 TRBJ2-1 TRBV5-1 TGCGCCAGCAGCGCGGCCCGGACAGGGGGTGGCTACAATGAGCAGTTCTTC CASSAARTGGGYNEQFF
few TRBD1 TRBJ1-4 TRBV15 TGTGCCACCAGCAGAGAGGGACAGGGGGGTGAAAAACTGTTTTTT CATSREGQGGEKLFF
many . TRBJ1-5 TRBV2 TGTGCCAGCAGTTTCTCAGGAGGCAATCAGCCCCAGCATTTT CASSFSGGNQPQHF
many . TRBJ2-5 TRBV24-1 TGTGCCACCAGTGATTTGGGGTCTACCCAAGAGACCCAGTACTTC CATSDLGSTQETQYF
many TRBD1 TRBJ2-1 TRBV10-3 TGTGCCATCAGTGAGTCGAAGGGCAGGGGGCCTTACAATGAGCAGTTCTTC CAISESKGRGPYNEQFF
many . TRBJ1-1 TRBV10-3 TGTGCCATCAGTGAAGAGAGTAACACTGAAGCTTTCTTT CAISEESNTEAFF
. . TRBJ2-6 TRBV19 TGTGCCAGTAAGTTTGCGCCCTCTGGGGCCAACGTCCTGACTTTC CASKFAPSGANVLTF
many TRBD1 TRBJ2-7 TRBV11-3 TGTGCCAGCAGTGGGGACAGGAGCTCCTACGAGCAGTACTTC CASSGDRSSYEQYF
few TRBD1 TRBJ2-7 TRBV7-2 TGTGCCAGCAGCGACAGGGTGGACGAGCAGTACTTC CASSDRVDEQYF
few . TRBJ1-5 TRBV9 TGTGCCAGCAGCCCCTGTTGGCAACCTTATAGCAATCAGCCCCAGCATTTT CASSPCWQPYSNQPQHF
. . TRBJ2-3 TRBV6-1 TGTGCCAGCGGATTACCTAGCACAGATACGCAGTATTTT CASGLPSTDTQYF
few . TRBJ2-7 TRBV24-1 TGTGCCACCAGTGATGCGGACGGCTACGAGCAGTACTTC CATSDADGYEQYF
few TRBD2 TRBJ2-1 TRBV19 TGTGCCAGTAGTATAGAAGGTAGCGGGAGGTTCTACAATGAGCAGTTCTTC CASSIEGSGRFYNEQFF
many . TRBJ2-7 TRBV20-1 TGCAGTGCTAGAGATAGGGACAAGGGGGACTTACGGCAGCAGTACTTC CSARDRDKGDLRQQYF
many . TRBJ2-5 TRBV3-1 TGTGCCAGCAGCCAGCTAGGGGAAGAGACCCAGTACTTC CASSQLGEETQYF
. . TRBJ2-1 TRBV11-2 TGTGCCAGCAGCTTAGGGTCAGCCTACGAGCAGTTCTTC CASSLGSAYEQFF
many . TRBJ2-2 TRBV5-1 TGCGCCAGCAGCTTGGCGGCTTCGAACACCGGGGAGCTGTTTTTT CASSLAASNTGELFF
. . TRBJ1-5 TRBV20-1 TGCAGTGCTAGGGTAGGGGGGGGCCCTAATAGCAATCAGCCCCAGCATTTT CSARVGGGPNSNQPQHF
many TRBD2 TRBJ2-1 TRBV20-1 TGCAGTGCTAATCCGGGACTAGCATCCAATGAGCAGTTCTTC CSANPGLASNEQFF
few . TRBJ2-3 TRBV7-9 TGTGCCAGCAGCTTGAGAGCCGCCAGAGATACGCAGTATTTT CASSLRAARDTQYF
many TRBD2 TRBJ2-7 TRBV6-1 TGTGCCAGCAATGGACTAGCGGGAGCCTACGAGCAGTACTTC CASNGLAGAYEQYF
many . TRBJ2-1 TRBV13 TGTGCCAGCAGCTTAGGGTACGCCGGGGGCTACAATGAGCAGTTCTTC CASSLGYAGGYNEQFF
many TRBD1 TRBJ2-7 TRBV11-3 TGTGCCAGCAGCTTCACGGGACAGTTAGCCTACGAGCAGTACTTC CASSFTGQLAYEQYF
. . TRBJ2-1 TRBV10-1 TGCGCCAGCAGTGAGTGGACTGCCAGTGAGCAGTTCTTC CASSEWTASEQFF
many TRBD1 TRBJ1-6 TRBV27 TGTGCCAGCTGGGACAGGGATAATTCACCCCTCCACTTT CASWDRDNSPLHF
. TRBD2 TRBJ2-2 TRBV11-3 TGTGCCAGCAGCTTCGGGACTAGCGGGAGAAGGAAGCACACCGGGGAGCTGTTTTTT CASSFGTSGRRKHTGELFF
. . TRBJ1-2 TRBV7-8 TGTGCCAGCAGCCCCCGCGGGGCACAGAGCTATGGCTACACCTTC CASSPRGAQSYGYTF
. . TRBJ1-1 TRBV6-2/TRBV6-3 TGTGCCAGGAGCCTCGCACCCAGGGGATCGGGTACCGAAGCTTTCTTT CARSLAPRGSGTEAFF
once . TRBJ1-1 TRBV4-2 TGTGCCAGCAGCCAACCCCTAAGGGAAAGGATTAACACTGAAGCTTTCTTT CASSQPLRERINTEAFF
. . TRBJ1-2 TRBV7-9 TGTGCCAGCAGCTTAATTTCTGGGACCACTAACTATGGCTACACCTTC CASSLISGTTNYGYTF
few TRBD1 TRBJ2-1 TRBV5-1 TGCGCCAGCAGCTCGGGACAGGCCTCCTACAATGAGCAGTTCTTC CASSSGQASYNEQFF